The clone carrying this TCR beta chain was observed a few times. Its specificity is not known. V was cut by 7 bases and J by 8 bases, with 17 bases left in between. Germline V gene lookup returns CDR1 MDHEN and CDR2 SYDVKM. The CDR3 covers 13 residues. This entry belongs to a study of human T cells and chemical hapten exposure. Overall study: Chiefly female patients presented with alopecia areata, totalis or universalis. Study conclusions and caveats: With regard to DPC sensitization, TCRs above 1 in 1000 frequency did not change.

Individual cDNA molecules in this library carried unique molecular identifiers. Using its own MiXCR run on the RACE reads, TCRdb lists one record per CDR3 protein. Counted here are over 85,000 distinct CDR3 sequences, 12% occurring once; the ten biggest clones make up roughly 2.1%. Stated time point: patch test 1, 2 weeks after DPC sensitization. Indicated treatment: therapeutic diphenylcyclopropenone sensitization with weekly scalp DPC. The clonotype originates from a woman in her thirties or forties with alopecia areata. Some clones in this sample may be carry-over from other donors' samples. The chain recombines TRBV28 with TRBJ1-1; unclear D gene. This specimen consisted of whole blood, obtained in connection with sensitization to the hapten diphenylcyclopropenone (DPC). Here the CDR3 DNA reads TGTGCCAGCACTCTTCAATCCGGGGAGGAAGCTTTCTTT. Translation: CASTLQSGEEAFF.